This T cell receptor (beta chain) was found in a study of T cell clones after liver transplantation. Study-level background: Graft-donor-reactive sequences were compared with third-party-reactive TCRbeta sequences from pre-transplant mixed lymphocyte reactions. General observations from the study: A significant post-transplant drop in circulating graft-donor-reactive CD4 TCRbeta sequences occurred in most of the 8 subjects. The donor-reactive repertoire was only partly measurable in a couple of subjects, lacking donor cells.

In its sample, this clone was seen many times. Its specificity is unknown. The table came from immunoSEQ multiplex PCR; TCRdb's copy has only in-frame clones and leaves some out. There are fewer than 65,000 clones in the sample; 70% to 90% occur only once, and around an eighth lies in the top ten. The CDR3 loop spans 15 amino acids. CDR1 is SGHDT, CDR2 YYEEEE, per germline. With V trimmed by 5 bases and J by 0 bases, 5 bases remained unmatched. This TCR was recovered from a human patient who received a liver transplant. The T cells may partly be graft donor cells. This specimen was CD8+ T cells from blood, taken 12 months after liver transplant. V and J are TRBV5-6 and TRBJ2-7, with TRBD1 identical over 10 bases. CDR3 region: CASRPTGGFSYEQYF. The CDR3 DNA sequence: TGTGCCAGCAGACCGACAGGGGGCTTCTCCTACGAGCAGTACTTC.